Shown below are 18 T cell receptor beta chains from a single sample sequenced in a study of T-cell reconstitution after alpha-beta-depleted transplantation in children (dated by TCRdb to 2016 to 2017). The library was obtained by PCR. Data came from an Illumina HiSeq 2500. TCR libraries were prepared with molecular barcoding, using unique molecular identifiers to normalize TCRbeta repertoire quantification. Using fastp trimming at Q25 and MiXCR clonotype assembly, TCRdb reanalyzed the public sequencing data and kept in-frame beta chains. One record per CDR3 amino acid sequence lists the most common genes and DNA. This sample comprises about 640,000 distinct CDR3 sequences, over 10% of them detected only once. Together, the top ten hold 2.2% of the sample. The intended sense of this specimen's treatment or condition label: allogeneic hematopoietic cell transplantation with graft depleted of TCRalphabeta T cells and CD19 B cells.

The starting material was PBMCs, mostly from graft donor cells, obtained 360 days after TCRalphabeta/CD19-depleted stem cell transplant. These receptors were taken from a male patient between 10 and 17 years old who had a stem cell transplant for acute myeloid leukemia, so the T cells may come from the graft donor.

CDR3 residues: CASMWGAGYNEQFF. As DNA, the CDR3 is TGTGCCAGCATGTGGGGGGCCGGGTACAATGAGCAGTTCTTC. This chain joins TRBV7-2 and TRBJ2-1; D possibly uses TRBD1 or TRBD2 (6 bases each). Germline lookup yields CDR1 SGHTA and CDR2 FQGNSA. V was pared by 7 bases and J by 4 bases, with 14 bases between. The CDR3 is 14 residues long.

This clonotype showed up many times. The CDR3 nucleotides are TGTGCCAGCAGCCTTCTAGGACGGGTTAACACTGAAGCTTTCTTT. Encoded protein: CASSLLGRVNTEAFF. The chain uses TRBV6-1 and TRBJ1-1; unclear D gene. Trimming took 6 bases from V and 2 from J, leaving 16 bases between them. Germline-derived CDR1 and CDR2 are MNHNS and SASEGT. The CDR3 runs 15 residues.

This chain connects TRBV5-1 to TRBJ2-4, with 7 bases lining up with TRBD1. Germline CDR1 reads SGHRS; CDR2 reads YFSETQ. Trimming took 4 bases from V and 6 from J; bases not matched to a gene: 7. The CDR3 has 14 amino acids. The CDR3 DNA follows: TGCGCCAGCAGCCTGACAGGGAATATAAACATTCAGTACTTC. This translates into CASSLTGNINIQYF.

This clonotype was seen more than once but under ten times. V is TRBV2 and J is TRBJ2-1; 7 bases line up with TRBD1. This CDR3 spans 12 amino acids. The V gene end was trimmed by 6 bases and the J gene end by 7 bases; junction bases not matched to a gene: 3. In germline, CDR1 is SNHLY, CDR2 FYNNEI. CDR3 sequence reads: CASSGTANEQFF. CDR3 sequence (DNA): TGTGCCAGCAGCGGGACAGCGAATGAGCAGTTCTTC. The full variable domain, in which reference TRBV2 and TRBJ2-1 provide the parts outside the CDR3, is EPEVTQTPSHQVTQMGQEVILRCVPISNHLYFYWYRQILGQKVEFLVSFYNNEISEKSEIFDDQFSVERPDGSNFTLKIRSTKLEDSAMYFCASSGTANEQFFGPGTRLTVL.

This clonotype was seen repeatedly, ten times or more. The genes are TRBV28 and TRBJ2-7, with TRBD2 identical over 7 bases. Germline loops: CDR1 MDHEN, CDR2 SYDVKM. CDR3 length equals 12 residues. The junction had 4 bases not matched to a gene; V was cut back by 10 bases and J by 1 base. The CDR3 coding sequence is TGTGCCACCGGGGGGTATTCCTACGAGCAGTACTTC. It is translated as CATGGYSYEQYF.

The rearrangement uses TRBV20-1 and TRBJ2-7; TRBD2 aligns across 8 bases. CDR3 length: 16 residues. CDR1 is DFQATT, CDR2 SNEGSKA, per germline (reference sequence). Losses at the gene ends were 5 bases for V and 4 bases for J; bases not matched to a gene: 16. Here the CDR3 DNA reads TGCAGTGCTCCAAGGACGGCGGGAGGTCCCCATTACGAGCAGTACTTC. Translating gives CSAPRTAGGPHYEQYF.

The sample holds many counts of this clonotype. The chain couples TRBV6-1 to TRBJ2-7; D unclear. V was cut by 5 bases and J by 0 bases, with 8 bases left in between. CDR1 is MNHNS, CDR2 SASEGT, per germline. This CDR3 comprises 13 residues. The CDR3: CASSPPASYEQYF. CDR3 sequence (DNA): TGTGCCAGCAGTCCCCCGGCCTCCTACGAGCAGTACTTC.

V and J are TRBV24-1 and TRBJ2-1; D uncertain. V lost 5 bases and J lost 5, with 9 bases in between. Germline V gene sequence: CDR1 KGHDR, CDR2 SFDVKD. The CDR3 loop spans 13 amino acids. Written as DNA, the CDR3 is TGTGCCACCAGTGTGGAAAGAAACAATGAGCAGTTCTTC. It codes for CATSVERNNEQFF.

V and J are TRBV29-1 and TRBJ1-5; tentative D call: TRBD1 (5 bases). Trimming took 1 base from V and 3 from J, leaving 7 bases between them. The CDR3 is made up of 13 amino acids. Germline lookup yields CDR1 SQVTM and CDR2 ANQGSEA. The CDR3 spells CSVEVGDNQPQHF. The DNA for the CDR3 is TGCAGCGTTGAAGTGGGGGACAATCAGCCCCAGCATTTT.

This clonotype was detected ten times or more. The V and J genes are TRBV29-1 and TRBJ1-2, with D possibly matching TRBD1 (6 bases). V lost 3 bases and J 5 bases, leaving 10 bases between the germline ends. Germline V gene lookup returns CDR1 SQVTM and CDR2 ANQGSEA. CDR3 length: 12 amino acids. CDR3 bases: TGCAGCGTTGAGCAAGGGGGATATGGCTACACCTTC. It is translated as CSVEQGGYGYTF.

This clonotype showed up just a few times. The rearrangement joins TRBV12-3 or TRBV12-4 to TRBJ2-1; weak D call: TRBD1 (7 bases). V was clipped by 4 bases and J by 1 base, with 20 bases between them. This CDR3 has 18 amino acids. CDR3 in DNA: TGTGCCAGCAGTTCCTACACACAGGGGAGGTTTTCCTACAATGAGCAGTTCTTC. The encoded protein is CASSSYTQGRFSYNEQFF.

In its sample, this clonotype was seen many times. V and J are TRBV28 and TRBJ2-7; D is undetermined. V lost 1 base to trimming and J lost 6 bases, with 7 bases between them. Germline-derived CDR1 and CDR2 are MDHEN and SYDVKM. The CDR3 length is 12 residues. CDR3 region: CASSLSISEQYF. The CDR3 DNA sequence: TGTGCCAGCAGTTTATCCATTTCCGAGCAGTACTTC.

This clonotype was observed a handful of times. This chain links TRBV18 with TRBJ2-2, with 8 bases matching TRBD1. Germline trimming cut 4 bases from V and 0 bases from J; bases unmatched to any gene: 7. Germline V lookup: CDR1 KGHSH, CDR2 LQKENI. The CDR3 is 17 amino acids. The CDR3 sequence is CASSRTGHLANTGELFF. The DNA for the CDR3 is TGTGCCAGCTCACGGACAGGGCACCTTGCGAACACCGGGGAGCTGTTTTTT.

This clonotype came up many times. The chain couples TRBV9 to TRBJ2-1, with 10 positions matching TRBD2. CDR3 length: 15 residues. J lost 1 base, V lost 5 bases, and 3 bases had no gene match. CDR1 is SGDLS and CDR2 is YYNGEE in the germline V gene. The CDR3 bases are TGTGCCAGCAGTGCACTAGCGGGGTCCTACAATGAGCAGTTCTTC. The encoded protein is CASSALAGSYNEQFF.

This chain joins TRBV18 and TRBJ2-7; maybe TRBD2 (5 bases). Per germline, CDR1 KGHSH and CDR2 LQKENI. CDR3 length equals 13 residues. V was cut by 4 bases and J by 2 bases, with 9 bases left in between. CDR3 amino acids: CASSRKTTYEQYF. CDR3 sequence (DNA): TGTGCCAGCTCACGGAAGACTACCTACGAGCAGTACTTC.

This clonotype appeared many times. The gene calls are TRBV6-5 and TRBJ2-1, with D possibly being TRBD1 (7 bases). V was shortened by 5 bases and J by 6 bases, with 14 bases between the two germline ends. This CDR3 has 14 amino acids. Germline V gene lookup returns CDR1 MNHEY and CDR2 SVGAGI. The CDR3 here is CASSPYRGGNEQFF. For the CDR3, the DNA is TGTGCCAGCAGTCCCTACAGGGGAGGCAATGAGCAGTTCTTC.

This clonotype appeared a few times. This chain uses TRBV9 with TRBJ1-1; maybe TRBD1 (5 bases). V lost 0 bases and J 5 bases, leaving 14 bases between the germline ends. The length of the CDR3 is 15 residues. Germline CDR1 and CDR2: SGDLS and YYNGEE. For the CDR3, the DNA is TGTGCCAGCAGCGTAGGCCCCGGGGGGACGACTGAAGCTTTCTTT. Protein: CASSVGPGGTTEAFF.

This clonotype was detected only a few times. One junction end disagrees with the germline gene, perhaps due to a read error. The V and J genes are TRBV7-8 and TRBJ1-1, with D perhaps matching TRBD1 (6 bases). The CDR3 is 14 residues long. The V gene's germline CDR1 is SGHVS and CDR2 FQNEAQ. CDR3 loop: CAISSGEGRTEAFF. CDR3 coding DNA: TGTGCCATCAGCTCAGGGGAGGGTAGAACTGAAGCTTTCTTT. The whole variable domain, filled in from reference TRBV7-8 and TRBJ1-1, reads GAGVSQSPRYKVAKRGQDVALRCDPISGHVSLFWYQQALGQGPEFLTYFQNEAQLDKSGLPSDRFFAERPEGSVSTLKIQRTQQEDSAVYLCAISSGEGRTEAFFGQGTRLTVV.